This is a list of T cell receptor beta chains from one sample in a study of regulatory T cells in long-lasting Graves disease. MiXCR, run by TCRdb on the multiplex PCR reads, gives a single entry per CDR3 protein. The table records roughly 450,000 distinct CDR3 sequences, approximately 22% of them present only once. Sequences were derived from peripheral blood mononuclear cells (PBMCs), sampled when the disease was refractory, from a patient treated with antithyroid drugs. These receptors all stem from a female donor with Graves disease. Each CDR3 is given with its conserved first and last residue. The order of the fields is D gene, CDR3 length, J gene, V gene, clone size, CDR3 DNA, CDR3 protein. The D gene is left open where the match is weak. The listing skips clone size in some rows; elsewhere it reads once, few, many or a size class.

d_gene: .
len: 14
j_gene: TRBJ2-7
v_gene: TRBV7-9
abundance: few
CDR3nt: TGTGCCAGCAGCCCAGGGACAAGAGGGGGGGAGCAGTACTTC
CDR3aa: CASSPGTRGGEQYF

d_gene: TRBD2
len: 16
j_gene: TRBJ2-7
v_gene: TRBV9
abundance: many
CDR3nt: TGTGCCAGCAGCGTAGATGGTAGCGGGCCAGCGTACGAGCAGTACTTC
CDR3aa: CASSVDGSGPAYEQYF

d_gene: .
len: 12
j_gene: TRBJ1-2
v_gene: TRBV12-3/TRBV12-4
abundance: many
CDR3nt: TGTGCCAGCAGCTCGGGGGGTCCTGGCTACACCTTC
CDR3aa: CASSSGGPGYTF

d_gene: TRBD1
len: 15
j_gene: TRBJ2-2
v_gene: TRBV7-9
abundance: many
CDR3nt: TGTGCCAGCAGCTTAGGGACAGGGGACACCGGGGAGCTGTTTTTT
CDR3aa: CASSLGTGDTGELFF

d_gene: TRBD1
len: 13
j_gene: TRBJ1-1
v_gene: TRBV24-1
abundance: few
CDR3nt: TGTGCCACCAGTGAAGGACAGGGGACTGAAGCTTTCTTT
CDR3aa: CATSEGQGTEAFF

d_gene: .
len: 12
j_gene: TRBJ1-2
v_gene: TRBV12-3/TRBV12-4
abundance: many
CDR3nt: TGTGCCAGCAGCCGAGAGGGCAGCGGCTACACCTTC
CDR3aa: CASSREGSGYTF

d_gene: .
len: 11
j_gene: TRBJ1-1
v_gene: TRBV12-3/TRBV12-4
abundance: many
CDR3nt: TGTGCCAGCAGTGAAATGACTGAAGCTTTCTTT
CDR3aa: CASSEMTEAFF

d_gene: TRBD2
len: 15
j_gene: TRBJ2-7
v_gene: TRBV12-5
abundance: few
CDR3nt: TGTGCTAGTGGTTTGGTTTCGGGAGGGTTCTACGAGCAGTACTTC
CDR3aa: CASGLVSGGFYEQYF

d_gene: .
len: 15
j_gene: TRBJ2-5
v_gene: TRBV19
abundance: .
CDR3nt: TGTGCCAGTAGTATAGACAGAGGGTACCAAGAGACCCAGTACTTC
CDR3aa: CASSIDRGYQETQYF

d_gene: .
len: 13
j_gene: TRBJ1-6
v_gene: TRBV7-3
abundance: many
CDR3nt: TGTGCCAGCAGCTTTACAGTTAGATCACCCCTCCACTTT
CDR3aa: CASSFTVRSPLHF

d_gene: .
len: 16
j_gene: TRBJ1-5
v_gene: TRBV5-5
abundance: .
CDR3nt: TGTGCCAGCAGCAGACCCCGGGACCTTGATTATCAGCCCCAGCATTTT
CDR3aa: CASSRPRDLDYQPQHF

d_gene: .
len: 14
j_gene: TRBJ2-2
v_gene: TRBV20-1
abundance: .
CDR3nt: TGCAGTGCTAGCAGCGGATCGAACACCGGGGAGCTGTTTTTT
CDR3aa: CSASSGSNTGELFF

d_gene: TRBD1
len: 16
j_gene: TRBJ2-7
v_gene: TRBV12-3/TRBV12-4
abundance: many
CDR3nt: TGTGCCAGCACCCCGGGACAGGGGATTTGGGGATACGAGCAGTACTTC
CDR3aa: CASTPGQGIWGYEQYF

d_gene: .
len: 14
j_gene: TRBJ2-7
v_gene: TRBV28
abundance: many
CDR3nt: TGTGCCAGCGCCGAACCCGGACAAATCTACGAGCAGTACTTC
CDR3aa: CASAEPGQIYEQYF

d_gene: .
len: 10
j_gene: TRBJ2-7
v_gene: TRBV7-2
abundance: .
CDR3nt: TGTGCCTGGGGTCCGCACGAGCAGTACTTC
CDR3aa: CAWGPHEQYF

d_gene: .
len: 13
j_gene: TRBJ1-2
v_gene: TRBV7-2
abundance: few
CDR3nt: TGTGCCAGCAGCTTAGAGGCAGGGAGAGGCTACACCTTC
CDR3aa: CASSLEAGRGYTF

d_gene: .
len: 15
j_gene: TRBJ1-1
v_gene: TRBV28
abundance: many
CDR3nt: TGTGCCAGCAGTTTATACAGGTCCATGAACACTGAAGCTTTCTTT
CDR3aa: CASSLYRSMNTEAFF

d_gene: .
len: 13
j_gene: TRBJ2-5
v_gene: TRBV6-1
abundance: many
CDR3nt: TGTGCCAGCAGTCGGACAGTCGGGGAGACCCAGTACTTC
CDR3aa: CASSRTVGETQYF

d_gene: TRBD2
len: 12
j_gene: TRBJ2-5
v_gene: TRBV28
abundance: many
CDR3nt: TGTGCCACCCATAGCGGGGAAGAGACCCAGTACTTC
CDR3aa: CATHSGEETQYF

d_gene: .
len: 14
j_gene: TRBJ1-2
v_gene: TRBV28
abundance: few
CDR3nt: TGTGCCAGCACCACTGTCCAGGGCTTCTATGGCTACACCTTC
CDR3aa: CASTTVQGFYGYTF

d_gene: .
len: 13
j_gene: TRBJ2-7
v_gene: TRBV7-9
abundance: few
CDR3nt: TGTGCCAGCAGCTCCCCTCTCTCCTACGAGCAGTACTTC
CDR3aa: CASSSPLSYEQYF

d_gene: .
len: 13
j_gene: TRBJ1-5
v_gene: TRBV12-3/TRBV12-4
abundance: .
CDR3nt: TGTGCCAGCAGCTCCCCCGGCAATCAGCCCCAGCATTTT
CDR3aa: CASSSPGNQPQHF

d_gene: .
len: 16
j_gene: TRBJ1-4
v_gene: TRBV4-1
abundance: .
CDR3nt: TGCGCCAGCAGCCAAGAGGAGGGACAAGCGGGTGAAAAACTGTTTTTT
CDR3aa: CASSQEEGQAGEKLFF

d_gene: .
len: 14
j_gene: TRBJ2-5
v_gene: TRBV12-3/TRBV12-4
abundance: many
CDR3nt: TGTGCCAGCAGTTTGGAAGGGGCTATTGAGACCCAGTACTTC
CDR3aa: CASSLEGAIETQYF

d_gene: TRBD1
len: 16
j_gene: TRBJ1-2
v_gene: TRBV6-2/TRBV6-3
abundance: many
CDR3nt: TGTGCCAGCAGTTACCCATCGGGACAGGGAAACTATGGCTACACCTTC
CDR3aa: CASSYPSGQGNYGYTF

d_gene: .
len: 14
j_gene: TRBJ1-1
v_gene: TRBV7-9
abundance: many
CDR3nt: TGTGCCAGCATCGAGAGCGAGATAAACACTGAAGCTTTCTTT
CDR3aa: CASIESEINTEAFF

d_gene: TRBD1
len: 15
j_gene: TRBJ1-2
v_gene: TRBV20-1
abundance: many
CDR3nt: TGCAGTGCTAGAGATGGGGACAGGGTGAACTATGGCTACACCTTC
CDR3aa: CSARDGDRVNYGYTF

d_gene: TRBD1
len: 14
j_gene: TRBJ1-2
v_gene: TRBV12-3/TRBV12-4
abundance: many
CDR3nt: TGTGCCAGCAGGACAGGGACAGGGGCTTTTGGCTACACCTTC
CDR3aa: CASRTGTGAFGYTF

d_gene: .
len: 15
j_gene: TRBJ1-1
v_gene: TRBV5-1
abundance: many
CDR3nt: TGCGCCAGCAGCTTGAGGTCTGGGGAGGGCACTGAAGCTTTCTTT
CDR3aa: CASSLRSGEGTEAFF

d_gene: .
len: 14
j_gene: TRBJ1-5
v_gene: TRBV6-1
abundance: .
CDR3nt: TGTGCCAGCAGTGCGGAACGGTTCAATCAGCCCCAGCATTTT
CDR3aa: CASSAERFNQPQHF

d_gene: .
len: 14
j_gene: TRBJ1-5
v_gene: TRBV7-8
abundance: .
CDR3nt: TGTGCCAGCAGCTTAGGGCGGGTTGTCCAGCCCCAGCATTTT
CDR3aa: CASSLGRVVQPQHF

d_gene: .
len: 14
j_gene: TRBJ1-3
v_gene: TRBV6-1
abundance: .
CDR3nt: TGTGCCAGCAGTGGGAGGGTGCCTGGAAACACCATATATTTT
CDR3aa: CASSGRVPGNTIYF

d_gene: .
len: 13
j_gene: TRBJ1-5
v_gene: TRBV10-3
abundance: many
CDR3nt: TGTGCCATCAGTGGGGAGGGCTCACAGCCCCAGCATTTT
CDR3aa: CAISGEGSQPQHF

d_gene: .
len: 14
j_gene: TRBJ1-1
v_gene: TRBV19
abundance: many
CDR3nt: TGTGCCAGTAGCCCCATGATGGCAAAGGGGGGAGCTTTCTTT
CDR3aa: CASSPMMAKGGAFF

d_gene: .
len: 12
j_gene: TRBJ1-2
v_gene: TRBV11-1
abundance: many
CDR3nt: TGTGCCAGCAGACAAGACGAGGATGGCTACACCTTC
CDR3aa: CASRQDEDGYTF

d_gene: .
len: 15
j_gene: TRBJ2-2
v_gene: TRBV15
abundance: many
CDR3nt: TGTGCCACCAGCAGAGATCAACTAAACACCGGGGAGCTGTTTTTT
CDR3aa: CATSRDQLNTGELFF

d_gene: .
len: 11
j_gene: TRBJ2-7
v_gene: TRBV30
abundance: few
CDR3nt: TGTGCCTGCGAACTGGCCTACGAGCAGTACTTC
CDR3aa: CACELAYEQYF

d_gene: .
len: 14
j_gene: TRBJ1-4
v_gene: TRBV20-1
abundance: few
CDR3nt: TGCAGTGCCCCCCGGAGCCTCGTCGGTGAAAAACTGTTTTTT
CDR3aa: CSAPRSLVGEKLFF

d_gene: TRBD2
len: 14
j_gene: TRBJ2-7
v_gene: TRBV7-2
abundance: many
CDR3nt: TGTGCCAGCAGCTTCCTAGCGGGAGTCTACGAGCAGTACTTC
CDR3aa: CASSFLAGVYEQYF

d_gene: .
len: 16
j_gene: TRBJ2-4
v_gene: TRBV2
abundance: many
CDR3nt: TGTGCCAGCAGAAATTTCAGGTTTGAGTGGGGAGTCATTCAGTACTTC
CDR3aa: CASRNFRFEWGVIQYF

d_gene: .
len: 16
j_gene: TRBJ1-2
v_gene: TRBV9
abundance: once
CDR3nt: TGTGCCAGCAGCGTAACCCCTCATATGTGGGTTCAAGGCTACACCTTC
CDR3aa: CASSVTPHMWVQGYTF

d_gene: TRBD1
len: 18
j_gene: TRBJ1-2
v_gene: TRBV6-2/TRBV6-3
abundance: many
CDR3nt: TGTGCCAGCAGTTACCGAGACAGGGGGGCTTCCCCTAACTATGGCTACACCTTC
CDR3aa: CASSYRDRGASPNYGYTF

d_gene: .
len: 14
j_gene: TRBJ1-1
v_gene: TRBV3-1
abundance: .
CDR3nt: TGTGCCAGCAGCCCCTCCAGCGGGCGCACTGAAGCTTTCTTT
CDR3aa: CASSPSSGRTEAFF

d_gene: .
len: 13
j_gene: TRBJ2-2
v_gene: TRBV7-2
abundance: .
CDR3nt: TGTGCCAGCAGCTTTGCGACCCTCGGGGAGCTGTTTTTT
CDR3aa: CASSFATLGELFF

d_gene: .
len: 14
j_gene: TRBJ2-7
v_gene: TRBV9
abundance: .
CDR3nt: TGCGCCAGCAGCTTGGAAGGGGGATTCGGCGAGCAGTACTTC
CDR3aa: CASSLEGGFGEQYF

d_gene: TRBD1
len: 15
j_gene: TRBJ2-7
v_gene: TRBV2
abundance: many
CDR3nt: TGTGCCAGCAGCGACGGCCGGGACAGATCCTACGAGCAGTACTTC
CDR3aa: CASSDGRDRSYEQYF

d_gene: .
len: 13
j_gene: TRBJ2-5
v_gene: TRBV20-1
abundance: many
CDR3nt: TGCAGTGCTAGAGAAGGGGAAGGAGAGACCCAGTACTTC
CDR3aa: CSAREGEGETQYF

d_gene: .
len: 11
j_gene: TRBJ2-1
v_gene: TRBV29-1
abundance: once
CDR3nt: TGCAGCGGGAGGGCAGACAATGAGCAGTTCTTC
CDR3aa: CSGRADNEQFF

d_gene: TRBD1
len: 13
j_gene: TRBJ1-1
v_gene: TRBV7-9
abundance: few
CDR3nt: TGTGCCAGCAGCGCGGGACAGTTTACTGAAGCTTTCTTT
CDR3aa: CASSAGQFTEAFF

d_gene: .
len: 15
j_gene: TRBJ1-5
v_gene: TRBV19
abundance: few
CDR3nt: TGTGCCAGTAGTACCGGGGGATTTAGCAATCAGCCCCAGCATTTT
CDR3aa: CASSTGGFSNQPQHF

d_gene: .
len: 15
j_gene: TRBJ2-7
v_gene: TRBV6-1
abundance: many
CDR3nt: TGTGCCAGCAGCCCTACAGTGGGGGGACTCTACGAGCAGTACTTC
CDR3aa: CASSPTVGGLYEQYF

d_gene: .
len: 13
j_gene: TRBJ1-4
v_gene: TRBV30
abundance: .
CDR3nt: TGTGCCTGGAGTGTGGCTGTGGATGAAAAACTGTTTTTT
CDR3aa: CAWSVAVDEKLFF

d_gene: .
len: 17
j_gene: TRBJ2-2
v_gene: TRBV28
abundance: .
CDR3nt: TGTGCCAGCAGTTTACCGGAACAGGGAGGGAGCACCGGGGAGCTGTTTTTT
CDR3aa: CASSLPEQGGSTGELFF